The 32 T cell receptor beta chains below were found in one sample sequenced in a study of cytomegalovirus exposure and HLA in healthy donors. PCR primers comprised 60 Vbeta and 13 Jbeta primers. Sequenced by immunoSEQ multiplex PCR; TCRdb stores in-frame clones only, minus some. The table records approximately 170,000 clones, 81% of them present only once. Source material: PBMCs. These receptors all stem from a man aged 45-60 years in good health and CMV-seropositive.

The V gene is TRBV28, the J gene TRBJ2-1; the D gene is possibly TRBD1 (5 bases). Germline lookup yields CDR1 MDHEN and CDR2 SYDVKM. The V end was cut by 6 bases, the J end by 2 bases, with 11 bases between. CDR3 length: 14 amino acids. As DNA, the CDR3 is TGTGCCAGCAGCCTGAGACAGACCTACAATGAGCAGTTCTTC. It codes for CASSLRQTYNEQFF.

This chain joins TRBV2 and TRBJ2-1; TRBD1 is a possible D gene (5 bases). The CDR3 runs to 14 residues. Trimming removed 0 bases from V and 10 bases from J, with 13 bases in between. The germline V gene has CDR1 SNHLY and CDR2 FYNNEI. This CDR3 reads CASSEASDSSEQFF. CDR3 DNA sequence: TGTGCCAGCAGTGAAGCCTCCGACAGTTCAGAGCAGTTCTTC.

There are a few counts of this clone. The chain joins TRBV5-1 to TRBJ2-3; 13 bases agree with TRBD2. Trimming cost V 4 bases and J 6 bases; bases outside gene matches: 5. CDR3 size: 15 residues. Per the germline V gene, CDR1 is SGHRS and CDR2 is YFSETQ. CDR3 nucleotide sequence: TGCGCCAGCAGCCACGGACTAGCGGGAGACGATACGCAGTATTTT. As protein: CASSHGLAGDDTQYF.

The chain couples TRBV28 to TRBJ1-1; possibly TRBD1 for D (5 bases). This CDR3 spans 13 amino acids. Germline assignment: CDR1 MDHEN and CDR2 SYDVKM. Trimming removed 10 bases from V and 6 bases from J, with 18 bases in between. The CDR3 sequence: CATSSRVTAEAFF. Written as DNA, the CDR3 is TGTGCCACGTCTTCCAGGGTAACCGCTGAAGCTTTCTTT.

This chain connects TRBV28 to TRBJ1-5, with D tentatively TRBD1 (5 bases). Germline V gene lookup returns CDR1 MDHEN and CDR2 SYDVKM. V lost 3 bases, J lost 5 bases, and 11 bases lay in between. The CDR3 has 14 amino acids. Written as DNA, the CDR3 is TGTGCCAGCAGTTTGGGGACTCTCCATCAGCCCCAGCATTTT. This sequence encodes CASSLGTLHQPQHF.

The rearrangement links TRBV6-1 to TRBJ1-2; D possibly corresponds to TRBD1 (5 bases). Trimming took off 5 bases at V and 4 bases at J, with 17 bases between the two ends. In germline, CDR1 is MNHNS, CDR2 SASEGT. CDR3 length: 15 residues. The CDR3 reads CASSPTGGTSYGYTF. The CDR3 region has the DNA TGTGCCAGCAGTCCTACTGGGGGGACTTCCTATGGCTACACCTTC.

The CDR3 is CASSQGRGDYEQYF. In nucleotides, the CDR3 is TGCGCCAGCAGCCAAGGCAGGGGTGACTACGAGCAGTACTTC. The rearrangement uses TRBV4-3 and TRBJ2-7; possible D gene TRBD1, 6 bases. The germline V gene has CDR1 LGHNA and CDR2 YSLEER. CDR3 length: 14 amino acids. The ends were cut back, 1 base at V and 3 bases at J, with 10 bases in the middle.

The chain recombines TRBV28 with TRBJ2-7; 7 bases agree with TRBD2. This CDR3 is 16 amino acids long. The trim removed 3 bases at V and 2 bases at J, leaving 10 bases unmatched. In germline, CDR1 is MDHEN, CDR2 SYDVKM. Written as DNA, the CDR3 is TGTGCCAGCAGTTTTGGTGAGCGGGACCCCGCCTACGAGCAGTACTTC. This codes for CASSFGERDPAYEQYF.

The chain joins TRBV6-1 to TRBJ1-2; D is possibly TRBD1 (5 bases). From germline, CDR1 is MNHNS and CDR2 SASEGT. The CDR3 is 12 residues long. V was pared by 10 bases and J by 1 base, with 10 bases between. CDR3 nucleotides: TGTGCCACAGGGAGGGTTAACTATGGCTACACCTTC. It is translated as CATGRVNYGYTF.

The chain carries TRBV6-1 and TRBJ2-3; 10 bases fit TRBD2. Germline V gene data show CDR1 as MNHNS and CDR2 as SASEGT. This CDR3 contains 13 residues. V was clipped by 10 bases and J by 5 bases; unmatched bases: 6. The CDR3, as DNA: TGTGCCACCCGGCTAGCGGGGGTAGATACGCAGTATTTT. Translated: CATRLAGVDTQYF.

V usage is TRBV19 and J usage is TRBJ1-2; a possible D gene is TRBD1 (6 bases). This CDR3 region has 11 residues. Trimming pared 6 bases from V and 10 bases from J, leaving 12 bases between. Germline V lookup: CDR1 LNHDA, CDR2 SQIVND (reference sequence). CDR3 sequence reads: CASRYGQHYTF. CDR3 sequence (DNA): TGTGCCAGTAGATACGGACAGCACTACACCTTC.

This clone was seen once. V and J are TRBV4-2 and TRBJ1-2; 7 positions agree with TRBD1. J gave up 6 bases and V 0 bases, and 10 bases lay outside the gene matches. The germline V gene has CDR1 LGHNA and CDR2 YNFKEQ. This CDR3 spans 16 amino acids. CDR3 in DNA: TGTGCCAGCAGCCAAGATCTACTAGGGACAGCTGATGGCTACACCTTC. Its translation is CASSQDLLGTADGYTF.

The rearrangement links TRBV14 to TRBJ2-2; unclear D gene. The length of the CDR3 is 15 residues. The germline V gene has CDR1 SGHDN and CDR2 FVKESK. Deletions cut 4 bases from V and 0 bases from J, with 9 bases between. CDR3 amino acids: CASSLGRTNTGELFF. CDR3 in DNA: TGTGCCAGCAGCCTCGGCAGGACGAACACCGGGGAGCTGTTTTTT. Drawing the rest from reference TRBV14 and TRBJ2-2, the complete variable domain is EAGVTQFPSHSVIEKGQTVTLRCDPISGHDNLYWYRRVMGKEIKFLLHFVKESKQDESGMPNNRFLAERTGGTYSTLKVQPAELEDSGVYFCASSLGRTNTGELFFGEGSRLTVL.

The rearrangement joins TRBV2 to TRBJ2-2; a possible D gene is TRBD2 (5 bases). Trimming removed 6 bases at V and 2 bases at J, with 7 bases between. This CDR3 spans 13 amino acids. The germline V gene encodes CDR1 SNHLY and CDR2 FYNNEI. The CDR3 reads CASRGSNTGELFF. The CDR3 nucleotides read TGTGCCAGCAGGGGGAGCAACACCGGGGAGCTGTTTTTT.

The V and J genes are TRBV7-2 and TRBJ2-7; TRBD2 is a possible D gene (7 bases). V was cut by 3 bases and J by 2 bases, with 17 bases left in between. CDR3 size: 16 residues. The germline gives CDR1 SGHTA, CDR2 FQGNSA. CDR3 nucleotides: TGTGCCAGCAGCTTTGCGGGGGCGGGAAGTGCCTACGAGCAGTACTTC. The encoded protein is CASSFAGAGSAYEQYF.

V and J are TRBV5-1 and TRBJ2-3; D is ambiguous. The CDR3 has 13 residues. V lost 2 bases to trimming and J lost 0 bases, with 4 bases between them. Germline-derived CDR1 and CDR2 are SGHRS and YFSETQ. The CDR3 DNA sequence: TGCGCCAGCAGCTTCCCTAGCACAGATACGCAGTATTTT. This encodes CASSFPSTDTQYF.

The chain links TRBV27 to TRBJ2-7; the D gene is possibly TRBD2 (6 bases). CDR3 length: 12 amino acids. CDR1 and CDR2 (germline): MNHEY, SMNVEV (reference sequence). V dropped 8 bases and J dropped 2 bases, with 10 bases sitting between them. CDR3 nucleotides: TGTGCCAGCGGGAGGCCTACCTACGAGCAGTACTTC. This gives the protein CASGRPTYEQYF.

The gene calls are TRBV28 and TRBJ1-4; no clear D. The CDR3 covers 12 residues. V gave up 6 bases and J gave up 7 bases, with 9 bases separating them. CDR1 MDHEN and CDR2 SYDVKM come from the germline V gene. The DNA for the CDR3 is TGTGCCAGCAGGGCCCGCATTGAAAAACTGTTTTTT. It codes for CASRARIEKLFF.

The chain uses TRBV28 and TRBJ2-7; the match to TRBD1 covers 9 bases. The trim removed 8 bases at V and 7 bases at J, leaving 6 bases unmatched. The CDR3 totals 12 residues. Per the germline V gene, CDR1 is MDHEN and CDR2 is SYDVKM. DNA for the CDR3: TGTGCCAGCCGGGACAGGGTTCGGGAGCAGTACTTC. It yields the protein CASRDRVREQYF.

This sequence joins TRBV5-1 and TRBJ1-2, with 7 bases fitting TRBD1. This CDR3 contains 15 residues. Germline CDR1 reads SGHRS; CDR2 reads YFSETQ. V was clipped by 7 bases and J by 2 bases; unmatched bases: 11. The CDR3, as DNA: TGCGCCAGCCGATTACAGGGACAGCTAAACTATGGCTACACCTTC. This sequence encodes CASRLQGQLNYGYTF.

This sequence joins TRBV7-3 and TRBJ1-1; D is perhaps TRBD1 (6 bases). Germline assignment: CDR1 SGHTA and CDR2 FQGTGA. This CDR3 has 13 amino acids. V was shortened by 4 bases and J by 0 bases, with 6 bases between the two germline ends. The CDR3 is CASSSGVNTEAFF. The CDR3 DNA reads TGTGCCAGCAGCTCAGGGGTGAACACTGAAGCTTTCTTT.

This rearrangement joins TRBV30 to TRBJ1-4, with a weak D call TRBD1 (5 bases). CDR3 length: 11 amino acids. Germline CDR1 is GTSNPN and CDR2 is SVGIG (reference sequence). The V gene lost 7 bases and the J gene lost 8 bases, with 11 bases spanning the gap. This CDR3 is CASDRNEKLFF. CDR3 nucleotide sequence: TGTGCCTCCGACAGAAACGAAAAACTGTTTTTT.

The V and J genes are TRBV7-2 and TRBJ2-1; 8 bases fit TRBD1. The germline V gene has CDR1 SGHTA and CDR2 FQGNSA. The CDR3 sequence is 13 residues long. V trimming: 6 bases; J trimming: 7 bases; junction bases outside the gene matches: 5. In DNA, the CDR3 is TGTGCCAGCAGGCGGGACAGGATTAATGAGCAGTTCTTC. This encodes CASRRDRINEQFF. Based on the CDR3 plus reference TRBV7-2 and TRBJ2-1, the full variable domain is GAGVSQSPSNKVTEKGKDVELRCDPISGHTALYWYRQSLGQGLEFLIYFQGNSAPDKSGLPSDRFSAERTGGSVSTLTIQRTQQEDSAVYLCASRRDRINEQFFGPGTRLTVL.

The rearrangement uses TRBV2 and TRBJ2-5; D gene unclear. Trimming cost V 5 bases and J 2 bases, with 9 bases left between them. The germline V gene has CDR1 SNHLY and CDR2 FYNNEI. CDR3 size: 13 residues. This chain's CDR3 is CASSMNTQETQYF. The CDR3 nucleotides are TGTGCCAGCAGTATGAACACGCAAGAGACCCAGTACTTC.

This clone was recorded a few times. The CDR3 spells CASSVEDNQPQHF. CDR3 bases: TGTGCCAGCAGTGTAGAAGATAATCAGCCCCAGCATTTT. This sequence joins TRBV2 and TRBJ1-5, with D unresolved. Germline loops: CDR1 SNHLY, CDR2 FYNNEI. The CDR3 extends over 13 amino acids. Trimming removed 4 bases from V and 4 bases from J, with 8 bases in between.

The genes are TRBV29-1 and TRBJ2-5, with a tentative D call TRBD2 (6 bases). The germline V gene has CDR1 SQVTM and CDR2 ANQGSEA. V gave up 6 bases and J gave up 0 bases, with 11 bases separating them. The CDR3 is 13 residues long. The CDR3: CSVAGTYQETQYF. In DNA form, the CDR3 reads TGCAGCGTCGCCGGGACTTACCAAGAGACCCAGTACTTC.

This clone has more than one count but fewer than ten. This chain connects TRBV5-1 to TRBJ1-2; maybe TRBD1 (6 bases). The germline CDR1 and CDR2 sequences are SGHRS and YFSETQ. The CDR3 runs to 13 residues. V lost 4 bases and J 6 bases, leaving 13 bases between the germline ends. CDR3 loop: CASSPNRADGYTF. In DNA, the CDR3 is TGCGCCAGCAGCCCTAACAGGGCCGATGGCTACACCTTC.

The table lists this clone with a few counts. V is TRBV5-1 and J is TRBJ1-2; TRBD1 agrees at 9 bases. CDR1 is SGHRS, CDR2 YFSETQ, per germline. J was trimmed by 1 base and V by 4 bases; bases with no gene match: 5. The CDR3 is made up of 15 amino acids. CDR3 nucleotides: TGCGCCAGCAGCACCACGGGACAGGGTAACTATGGCTACACCTTC. Translation gives CASSTTGQGNYGYTF.

The chain recombines TRBV7-2 with TRBJ2-1; TRBD2 might be the D (5 bases). The CDR3 covers 11 residues. V lost 6 bases and J 12 bases, leaving 12 bases between the germline ends. Germline lookup yields CDR1 SGHTA and CDR2 FQGNSA. The CDR3 DNA follows: TGTGCCAGCAGAGAGCGGTATGGGCAGTTCTTC. Protein: CASRERYGQFF.

Worth noting for this clone: Germline and junction disagree at one end, which may indicate a read error. The CDR3 region is CASTLGASSYNEQFF. CDR3 DNA sequence: TGTGCCAGCACCTTGGGGGCGAGCTCCTACAATGAGCAGTTCTTC. J is TRBJ2-1 and V is TRBV5-5; D may be TRBD1 (6 bases). There are 15 residues in the CDR3. Germline V gene lookup returns CDR1 SGHKS and CDR2 YYEKEE (reference sequence). Based on the CDR3 plus reference TRBV5-5 and TRBJ2-1, the full variable domain is DAGVTQSPTHLIKTRGQQVTLRCSPISGHKSVSWYQQVLGQGPQFIFQYYEKEERGRGNFPDRFSARQFPNYSSELNVNALLLGDSALYLCASTLGASSYNEQFFGPGTRLTVL.

The chain uses TRBV12-5 and TRBJ2-3; 8 bases line up with TRBD2. The V gene end was trimmed by 3 bases and the J gene end by 8 bases; junction bases not matched to a gene: 1. Germline V gene sequence: CDR1 LGHNT, CDR2 FRNRAP. This CDR3 contains 12 residues. Here the CDR3 DNA reads TGTGCTAGTGGTTTAACTAGCGGTACGCAGTATTTT. It encodes CASGLTSGTQYF.

The chain is built from TRBV5-1 and TRBJ2-3; TRBD1 is a possible D gene (5 bases). This CDR3 is 14 amino acids long. V shed 0 bases and J shed 6 bases, with 11 bases lying between them. Germline V gene sequence: CDR1 SGHRS, CDR2 YFSETQ. The CDR3 reads CASSLEGRVDTQYF. The CDR3 DNA follows: TGCGCCAGCAGCTTGGAGGGCAGGGTTGATACGCAGTATTTT. Filled out from reference TRBV5-1 and TRBJ2-3, the complete variable domain reads KAGVTQTPRYLIKTRGQQVTLSCSPISGHRSVSWYQQTPGQGLQFLFEYFSETQRNKGNFPGRFSGRQFSNSRSEMNVSTLELGDSALYLCASSLEGRVDTQYFGPGTRLTVL.